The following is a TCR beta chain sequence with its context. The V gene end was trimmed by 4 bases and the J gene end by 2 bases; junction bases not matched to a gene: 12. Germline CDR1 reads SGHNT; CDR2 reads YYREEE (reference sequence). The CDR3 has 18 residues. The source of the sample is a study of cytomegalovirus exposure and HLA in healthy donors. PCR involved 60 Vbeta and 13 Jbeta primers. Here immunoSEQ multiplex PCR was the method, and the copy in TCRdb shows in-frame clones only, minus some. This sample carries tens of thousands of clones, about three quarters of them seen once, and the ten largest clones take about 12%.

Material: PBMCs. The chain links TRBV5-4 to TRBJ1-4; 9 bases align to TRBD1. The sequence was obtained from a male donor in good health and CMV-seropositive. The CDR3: CASSPDRGGSATNEKLFF. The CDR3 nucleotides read TGTGCCAGCAGCCCGGACAGGGGTGGCTCTGCGACTAATGAAAAACTGTTTTTT. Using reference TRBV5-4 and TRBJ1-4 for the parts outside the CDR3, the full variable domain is ETGVTQSPTHLIKTRGQQVTLRCSSQSGHNTVSWYQQALGQGPQFIFQYYREEENGRGNFPPRFSGLQFPNYSSELNVNALELDDSALYLCASSPDRGGSATNEKLFFGSGTQLSVL.